Shown below are 4 T cell receptor beta chains from a single sample sequenced in a study of neoadjuvant anti-PD-1 for oral cavity cancer. The sample's time point: after neoadjuvant nivolumab, at surgical resection. Libraries were prepared by immunoSEQ multiplex PCR; TCRdb keeps only in-frame clonotypes and omits some of them. This table has about 13,000 clones, 60% to 80% appearing once. Sequencing was performed on PBMCs, taken after nivolumab (anti-PD-1) treatment. The receptor source for this set is a person between 40 and 85 years old with oral cavity squamous cell carcinoma.

The genes are TRBV7-9 and TRBJ2-7; 7 nucleotides agree with TRBD1. Germline CDR1 reads SEHNR; CDR2 reads FQNEAQ (reference sequence). This CDR3 contains 13 residues. With 5 bases clipped from V and 4 bases from J, the junction kept 5 bases outside the gene matches. Written as DNA, the CDR3 is TGTGCCAGCAGCGTGACAGGGCTTTACGAGCAGTACTTC. Amino acids: CASSVTGLYEQYF.

This clone turned up a few times. This sequence joins TRBV9 and TRBJ1-1, with D maybe TRBD1 (5 bases). The CDR3 is made up of 14 amino acids. V was cut by 3 bases and J by 3 bases, with 12 bases left in between. Per germline, CDR1 SGDLS and CDR2 YYNGEE. CDR3 loop: CASSGTGEDTEAFF. CDR3 DNA: TGTGCCAGCAGCGGTACAGGAGAGGACACTGAAGCTTTCTTT.

The chain links TRBV11-3 to TRBJ2-2; D may be TRBD1 (5 bases). CDR3 length equals 16 residues. V dropped 1 base and J dropped 1 base, with 10 bases sitting between them. In germline, CDR1 is SGHNT, CDR2 YENEEA. The CDR3 DNA follows: TGTGCCAGCAGCTTAGGAGTTACAGGGAACACCGGGGAGCTGTTTTTT. It is translated as CASSLGVTGNTGELFF.

The rearrangement joins TRBV9 to TRBJ1-4, with D tentatively TRBD1 (6 bases). The V end lost 4 bases, the J end lost 0 bases, and 10 bases lay between the germline ends. Germline lookup yields CDR1 SGDLS and CDR2 YYNGEE. The CDR3 contains 15 residues. The CDR3 DNA reads TGTGCCAGCAGCCCCGGGGGCTCAACTAATGAAAAACTGTTTTTT. It translates to CASSPGGSTNEKLFF.